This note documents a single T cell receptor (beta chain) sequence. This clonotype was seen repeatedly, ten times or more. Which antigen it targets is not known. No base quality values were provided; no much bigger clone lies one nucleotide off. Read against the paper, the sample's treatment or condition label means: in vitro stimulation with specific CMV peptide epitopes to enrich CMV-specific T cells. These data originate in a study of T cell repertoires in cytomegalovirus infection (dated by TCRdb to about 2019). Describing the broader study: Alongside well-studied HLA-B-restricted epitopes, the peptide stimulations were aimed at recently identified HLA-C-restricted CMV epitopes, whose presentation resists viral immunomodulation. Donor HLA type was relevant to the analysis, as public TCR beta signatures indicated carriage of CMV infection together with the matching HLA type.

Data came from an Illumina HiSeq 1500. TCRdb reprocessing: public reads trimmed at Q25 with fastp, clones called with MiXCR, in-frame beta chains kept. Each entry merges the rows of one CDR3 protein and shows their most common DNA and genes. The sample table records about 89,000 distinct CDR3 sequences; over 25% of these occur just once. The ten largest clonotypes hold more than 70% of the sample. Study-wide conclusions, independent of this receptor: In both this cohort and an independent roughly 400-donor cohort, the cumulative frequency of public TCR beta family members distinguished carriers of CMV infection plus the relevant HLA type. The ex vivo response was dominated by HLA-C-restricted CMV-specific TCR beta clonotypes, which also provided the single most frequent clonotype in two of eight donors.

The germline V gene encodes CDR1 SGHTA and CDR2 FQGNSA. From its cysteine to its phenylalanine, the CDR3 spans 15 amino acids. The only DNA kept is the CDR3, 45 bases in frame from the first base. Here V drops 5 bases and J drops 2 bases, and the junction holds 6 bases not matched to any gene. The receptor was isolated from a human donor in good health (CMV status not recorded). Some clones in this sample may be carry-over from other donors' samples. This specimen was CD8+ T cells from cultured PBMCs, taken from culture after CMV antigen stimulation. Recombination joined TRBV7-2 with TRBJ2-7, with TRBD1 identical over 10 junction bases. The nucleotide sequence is TGTGCCAGCAGCCGGGGACAGGGGCCTGCCTACGAGCAGTACTTC. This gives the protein CASSRGQGPAYEQYF.